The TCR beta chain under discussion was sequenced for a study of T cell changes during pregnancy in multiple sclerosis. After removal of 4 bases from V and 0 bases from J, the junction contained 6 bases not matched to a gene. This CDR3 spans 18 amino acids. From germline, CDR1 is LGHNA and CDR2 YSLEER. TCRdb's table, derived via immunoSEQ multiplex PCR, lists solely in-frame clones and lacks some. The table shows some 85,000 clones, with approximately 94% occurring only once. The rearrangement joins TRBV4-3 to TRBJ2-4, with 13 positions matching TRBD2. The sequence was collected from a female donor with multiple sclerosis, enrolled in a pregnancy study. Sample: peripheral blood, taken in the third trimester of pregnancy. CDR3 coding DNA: TGCGCCAGCAGCCCTTCGACTAGCGGGAGGATAGCCAAAAACATTCAGTACTTC. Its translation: CASSPSTSGRIAKNIQYF.